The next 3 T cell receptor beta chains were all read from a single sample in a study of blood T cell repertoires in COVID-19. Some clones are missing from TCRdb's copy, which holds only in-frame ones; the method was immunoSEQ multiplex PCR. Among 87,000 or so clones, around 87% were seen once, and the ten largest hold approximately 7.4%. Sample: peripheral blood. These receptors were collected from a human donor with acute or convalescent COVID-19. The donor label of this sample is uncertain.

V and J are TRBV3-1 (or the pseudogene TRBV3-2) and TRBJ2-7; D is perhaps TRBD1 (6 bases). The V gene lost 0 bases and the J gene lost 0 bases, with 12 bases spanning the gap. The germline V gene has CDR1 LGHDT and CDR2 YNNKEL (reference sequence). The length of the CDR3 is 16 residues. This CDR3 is CASSQDAGRGSYEQYF. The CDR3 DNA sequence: TGTGCCAGCAGCCAAGATGCGGGCAGGGGCTCCTACGAGCAGTACTTC.

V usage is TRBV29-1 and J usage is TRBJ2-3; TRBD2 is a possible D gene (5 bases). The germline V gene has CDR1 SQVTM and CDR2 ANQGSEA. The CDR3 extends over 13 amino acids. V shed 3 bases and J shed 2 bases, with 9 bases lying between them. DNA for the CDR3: TGCAGCGTTGAGAATAGCGTCACAGATACGCAGTATTTT. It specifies CSVENSVTDTQYF.

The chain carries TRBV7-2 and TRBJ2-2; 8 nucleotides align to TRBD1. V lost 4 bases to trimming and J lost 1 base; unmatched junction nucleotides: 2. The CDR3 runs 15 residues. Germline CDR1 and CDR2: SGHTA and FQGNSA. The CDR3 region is CASSSGTGNTGELFF. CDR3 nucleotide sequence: TGTGCCAGCAGCTCTGGGACAGGGAACACCGGGGAGCTGTTTTTT.